This T cell receptor beta chain stems from a study of cytotoxic CD8 clonotypes in ibrutinib-treated CLL. Study details: Specimens for response were gathered following a median approximately 12 months of therapy, spanning 6 to 36. Mean values per sample were 250,000 to 300,000 productive templates and over 90,000 productive rearrangements. Study-wide points: Upon ibrutinib response clonality rose, and upon progression it fell back toward baseline. Sustained-remission and progressing patients were not sampled at matched times.

CDR1 MNHEY and CDR2 SVGAGI come from the germline V gene. The V segment lost 5 bases and the J segment 4 bases; nucleotides outside the gene matches: 1. This CDR3 has 14 amino acids. Regarding this clone: Its matching antigen is unknown.

Sequencing was performed with immunoSEQ multiplex PCR; in TCRdb, only in-frame clones are kept and a portion is missing. This table has about 76,000 clones, over 80% appearing once. V gene TRBV6-5 combines with J gene TRBJ2-7, with 14 positions matching TRBD2. The material was PBMCs, obtained after 24 months of ibrutinib treatment. This TCR was recovered from a human donor with chronic lymphocytic leukemia. The CDR3 here is CASSGTSGSYEQYF. The CDR3 nucleotides are TGTGCCAGCAGTGGGACTAGCGGGAGTTACGAGCAGTACTTC.